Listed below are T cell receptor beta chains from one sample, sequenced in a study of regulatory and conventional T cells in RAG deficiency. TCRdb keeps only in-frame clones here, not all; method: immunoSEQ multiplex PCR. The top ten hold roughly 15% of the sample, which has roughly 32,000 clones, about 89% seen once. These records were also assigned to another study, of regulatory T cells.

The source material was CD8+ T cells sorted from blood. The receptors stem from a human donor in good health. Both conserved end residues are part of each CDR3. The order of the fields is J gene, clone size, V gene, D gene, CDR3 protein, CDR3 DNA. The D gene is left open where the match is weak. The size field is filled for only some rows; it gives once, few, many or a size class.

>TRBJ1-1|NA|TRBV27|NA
CASRLARGTEAFF
TGTGCCAGCAGGCTCGCGAGGGGCACTGAAGCTTTCTTT
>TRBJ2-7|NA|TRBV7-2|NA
CASSLGRQGYEQYF
TGTGCCAGCAGCTTAGGACGGCAGGGCTACGAGCAGTACTTC
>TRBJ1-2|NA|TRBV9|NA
CASSLGYGYTF
TGTGCCAGCAGCTTAGGGTATGGCTACACCTTC
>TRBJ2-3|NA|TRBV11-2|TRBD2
CASSLREATDTQYF
TGTGCCAGCAGCTTACGGGAGGCCACAGATACGCAGTATTTT
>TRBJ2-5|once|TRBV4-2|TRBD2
CASSLRTSGAEAQYF
TGTGCCAGCAGCTTGAGGACTAGCGGGGCGGAGGCCCAGTACTTC
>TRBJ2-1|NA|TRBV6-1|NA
CASSEALAPPYNEQFF
TGTGCCAGCAGTGAAGCTTTAGCGCCCCCCTACAATGAGCAGTTCTTC
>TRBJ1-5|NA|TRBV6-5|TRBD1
CASTPGGHQPQHF
TGTGCCAGCACCCCAGGGGGGCATCAGCCCCAGCATTTT
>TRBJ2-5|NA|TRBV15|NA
CATSRDQGGTQYF
TGTGCCACCAGCAGAGACCAGGGTGGGACCCAGTACTTC
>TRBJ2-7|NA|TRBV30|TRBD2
CAWTPWTSGGTHSYEQYF
TGTGCCTGGACACCCTGGACTAGCGGGGGGACCCACTCCTACGAGCAGTACTTC
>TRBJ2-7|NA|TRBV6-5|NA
CASSSSSRGAFYEQYF
TGTGCCAGCAGTTCATCTTCCCGGGGGGCCTTCTACGAGCAGTACTTC
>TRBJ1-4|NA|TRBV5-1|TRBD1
CASSLTGALNEKLFF
TGCGCCAGCAGCTTAACAGGGGCACTTAATGAAAAACTGTTTTTT
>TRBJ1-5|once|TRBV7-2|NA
CASSSSGRNQPQHF
TGTGCCAGCAGCTCCTCGGGACGCAATCAGCCCCAGCATTTT
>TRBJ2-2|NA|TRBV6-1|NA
CASSEKVPRGTGELFF
TGTGCCAGCAGTGAAAAAGTCCCGAGGGGCACCGGGGAGCTGTTTTTT
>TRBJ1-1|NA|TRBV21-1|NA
CASSKGGVTEAFF
TGTGCCAGCAGCAAGGGGGGGGTCACTGAAGCTTTCTTT
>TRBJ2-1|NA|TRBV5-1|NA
CASSVGLGVSKYNEQFF
TGCGCCAGCAGCGTCGGACTGGGAGTCTCGAAATACAATGAGCAGTTCTTC
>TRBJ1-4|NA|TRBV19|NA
CASSSVMGVRDNEKLFF
TGTGCCAGTAGTAGTGTTATGGGCGTCCGAGATAATGAAAAACTGTTTTTT
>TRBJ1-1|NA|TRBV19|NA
CASSIGAGRASAEAFF
TGTGCCAGTAGTATCGGGGCTGGGAGAGCAAGCGCCGAAGCTTTCTTT
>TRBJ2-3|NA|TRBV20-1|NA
CSSILTDTQYF
TGCAGTTCTATTCTGACAGATACGCAGTATTTT
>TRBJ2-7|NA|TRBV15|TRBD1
CATSRGTGGTYEQYF
TGTGCCACCAGCAGGGGGACAGGGGGGACCTACGAGCAGTACTTC
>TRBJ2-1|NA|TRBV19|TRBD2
CASSILLADNEQFF
TGTGCCAGTAGTATTTTACTAGCGGACAATGAGCAGTTCTTC
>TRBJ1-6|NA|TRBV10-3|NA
CAISEGNNSPLHF
TGTGCCATCAGTGAGGGGAATAATTCACCCCTCCACTTT
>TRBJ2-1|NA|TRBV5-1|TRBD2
CASGVAGGDEQFF
TGCGCCAGCGGCGTAGCGGGGGGAGATGAGCAGTTCTTC
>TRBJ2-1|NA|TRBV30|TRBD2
CAWAPGTSGFMGEQFF
TGTGCCTGGGCCCCCGGGACTAGCGGGTTTATGGGTGAGCAGTTCTTC
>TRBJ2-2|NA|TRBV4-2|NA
CASSPERGELFF
TGTGCCAGCAGCCCCGAGCGGGGGGAGCTGTTTTTT
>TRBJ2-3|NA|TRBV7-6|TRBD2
CASSATSGGAGDTQYF
TGTGCCAGCAGCGCGACTAGCGGGGGGGCCGGAGATACGCAGTATTTT
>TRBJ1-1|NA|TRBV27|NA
CASSLLREVGTEAFF
TGTGCCAGCAGTTTATTACGAGAGGTTGGCACTGAAGCTTTCTTT
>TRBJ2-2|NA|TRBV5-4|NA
CASSRTAGTGTGELFF
TGTGCCAGCAGCCGTACCGCCGGGACGGGCACCGGGGAGCTGTTTTTT
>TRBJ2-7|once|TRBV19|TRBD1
CASSIAMPGQGVSYEQYF
TGTGCCAGTAGTATAGCTATGCCGGGACAGGGGGTCTCCTACGAGCAGTACTTC
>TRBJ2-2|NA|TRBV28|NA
CASSQNTGELFF
TGTGCCAGCAGCCAAAACACCGGGGAGCTGTTTTTT
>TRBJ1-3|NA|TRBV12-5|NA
CASGFGPDTIYF
TGTGCTAGTGGTTTCGGGCCGGACACCATATATTTT
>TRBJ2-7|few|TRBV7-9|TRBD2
CASRRTSGGGEQYF
TGTGCCAGCAGACGGACTAGCGGAGGGGGGGAGCAGTACTTC
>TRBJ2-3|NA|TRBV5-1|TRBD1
CASSEAGQGTDTQYF
TGCGCCAGCAGCGAGGCTGGACAGGGGACAGATACGCAGTATTTT
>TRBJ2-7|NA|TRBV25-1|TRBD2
CANERGPYEQYF
TGTGCCAACGAGCGGGGACCTTACGAGCAGTACTTC
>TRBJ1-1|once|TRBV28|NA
CASSLYSRSDTEAFF
TGTGCCAGCAGTTTGTATTCACGATCGGACACTGAAGCTTTCTTT
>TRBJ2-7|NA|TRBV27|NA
CASGSHFSYEQYF
TGTGCCAGCGGAAGTCACTTCAGCTACGAGCAGTACTTC
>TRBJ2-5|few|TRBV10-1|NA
CASSNREETQYF
TGCGCCAGCTCCAACAGGGAAGAGACCCAGTACTTC
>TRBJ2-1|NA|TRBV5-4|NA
CASSPSEARNEQFF
TGTGCCAGCAGCCCTTCGGAGGCCCGCAATGAGCAGTTCTTC
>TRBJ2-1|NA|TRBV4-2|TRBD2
CASSDWGTGGPYNEQFF
TGTGCCAGCAGCGATTGGGGTACGGGAGGCCCCTACAATGAGCAGTTCTTC
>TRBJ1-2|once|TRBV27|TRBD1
CASSLRTGSYGYTF
TGTGCCAGCAGCCTACGGACAGGGAGCTATGGCTACACCTTC
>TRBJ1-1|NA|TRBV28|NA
CASVMQGRTEAFF
TGTGCCAGCGTTATGCAGGGGCGGACTGAAGCTTTCTTT
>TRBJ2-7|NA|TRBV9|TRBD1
CASSADRGTEQYF
TGTGCCAGCAGCGCAGACAGGGGCACGGAGCAGTACTTC
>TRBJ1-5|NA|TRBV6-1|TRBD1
CASIDRGLGQPQHF
TGTGCCAGCATCGACAGGGGGCTAGGTCAGCCCCAGCATTTT
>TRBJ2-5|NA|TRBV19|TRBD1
CASSKGTGAAQKTQYF
TGTGCCAGTAGTAAAGGGACAGGGGCGGCTCAAAAGACCCAGTACTTC
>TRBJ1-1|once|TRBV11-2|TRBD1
CASSPDRGGTEAFF
TGTGCCAGCAGCCCGGACAGGGGGGGAACTGAAGCTTTCTTT
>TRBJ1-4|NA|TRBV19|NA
CASREDNTDEKLFF
TGTGCCAGTAGGGAGGATAATACCGATGAAAAACTGTTTTTT
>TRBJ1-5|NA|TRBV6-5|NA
CASTTGQGTQPQHF
TGTGCCAGCACTACCGGCCAGGGTACTCAGCCCCAGCATTTT
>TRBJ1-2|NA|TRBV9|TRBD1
CASSGKQGAGRGYTF
TGTGCCAGCAGCGGAAAACAGGGGGCCGGGAGGGGCTACACCTTC
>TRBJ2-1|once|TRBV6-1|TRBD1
CASALGTGYNNEQFF
TGTGCCAGTGCCCTTGGGACAGGGTATAACAATGAGCAGTTCTTC
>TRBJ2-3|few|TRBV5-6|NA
CASSSIHTDTQYF
TGTGCCAGCAGCTCGATCCACACAGATACGCAGTATTTT
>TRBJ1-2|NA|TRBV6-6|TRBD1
CASSYGQGGGYTF
TGTGCCAGCAGTTACGGACAGGGGGGAGGCTACACCTTC
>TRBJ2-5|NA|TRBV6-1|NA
CASSADFWETQYF
TGTGCCAGCAGTGCGGACTTCTGGGAGACCCAGTACTTC
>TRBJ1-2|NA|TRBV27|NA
CASSPRSGGVEAYTF
TGTGCCAGCAGTCCACGTTCGGGGGGGGTTGAGGCCTACACCTTC
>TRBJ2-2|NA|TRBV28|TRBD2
CASSLFAGVVSGELFF
TGTGCCAGCAGTTTATTTGCGGGAGTGGTGTCCGGGGAGCTGTTTTTT
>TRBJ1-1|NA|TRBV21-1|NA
CASSKDRGLGTEAFF
TGTGCCAGCAGCAAGGACAGGGGGCTGGGCACTGAAGCTTTCTTT
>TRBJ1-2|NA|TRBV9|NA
CASSDRGELYGYTF
TGTGCCAGCAGCGATAGAGGGGAACTCTATGGCTACACCTTC
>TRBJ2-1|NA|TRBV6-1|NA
CASSEGLRVIYNEQFF
TGTGCCAGCAGTGAAGGGCTCCGGGTCATCTACAATGAGCAGTTCTTC
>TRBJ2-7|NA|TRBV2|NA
CASSEAVEQYF
TGTGCCAGCAGTGAAGCGGTTGAGCAGTACTTC
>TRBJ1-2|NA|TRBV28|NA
CASSLVEMKGWGYGYTF
TGTGCCAGCAGCTTGGTAGAAATGAAGGGGTGGGGCTATGGCTACACCTTC
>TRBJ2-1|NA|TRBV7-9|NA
CASSHSSVTYNEQFF
TGTGCCAGCAGCCACTCTAGCGTTACCTACAATGAGCAGTTCTTC
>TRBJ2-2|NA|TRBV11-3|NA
CASSLDKGTGNTGELFF
TGTGCCAGCAGCTTGGACAAGGGAACAGGGAACACCGGGGAGCTGTTTTTT